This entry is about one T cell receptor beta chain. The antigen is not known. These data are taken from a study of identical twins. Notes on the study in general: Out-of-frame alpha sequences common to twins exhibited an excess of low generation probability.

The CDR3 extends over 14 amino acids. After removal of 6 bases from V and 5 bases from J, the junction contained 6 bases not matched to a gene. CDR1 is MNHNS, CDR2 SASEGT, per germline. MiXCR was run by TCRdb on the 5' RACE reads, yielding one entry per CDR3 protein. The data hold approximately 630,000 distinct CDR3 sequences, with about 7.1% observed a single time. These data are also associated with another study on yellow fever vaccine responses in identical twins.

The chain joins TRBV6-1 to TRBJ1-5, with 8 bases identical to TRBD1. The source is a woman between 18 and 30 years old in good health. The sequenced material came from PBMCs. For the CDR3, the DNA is TGTGCCAGCAGCCGACTGACAGGGGATCAGCCCCAGCATTTT. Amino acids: CASSRLTGDQPQHF.